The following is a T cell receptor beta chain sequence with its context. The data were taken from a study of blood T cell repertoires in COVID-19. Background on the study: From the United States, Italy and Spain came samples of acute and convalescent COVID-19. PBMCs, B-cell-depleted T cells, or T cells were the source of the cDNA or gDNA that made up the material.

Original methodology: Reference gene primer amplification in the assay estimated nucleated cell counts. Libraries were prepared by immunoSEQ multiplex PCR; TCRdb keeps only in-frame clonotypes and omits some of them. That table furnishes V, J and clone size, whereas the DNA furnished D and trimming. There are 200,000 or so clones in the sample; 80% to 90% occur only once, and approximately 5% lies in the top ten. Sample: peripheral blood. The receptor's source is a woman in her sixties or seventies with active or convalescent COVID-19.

CDR3 sequence reads: CASSQNGGAGAFF. The DNA for the CDR3 is TGTGCCAGCAGCCAAAACGGGGGAGCTGGAGCTTTCTTT. The rearrangement uses TRBV3-1 (or the pseudogene TRBV3-2) and TRBJ1-1, with TRBD1 as a possible D gene (5 bases). V lost 2 bases to trimming and J lost 10 bases, with 14 bases between them. From germline, CDR1 is LGHDT and CDR2 YNNKEL (reference sequence). The CDR3 has 13 amino acids.